This T cell receptor (beta chain) was obtained from a study of cytomegalovirus exposure and HLA in healthy donors. Study summary: From donors who were HLA-typed, an early data release held 70 million to 90 million unique TCRs.

This clone was seen more than once but under ten times. The PCR contained 60 Vbeta and 13 Jbeta primers. TCRdb's table, derived via immunoSEQ multiplex PCR, lists solely in-frame clones and lacks some. This table holds about 200,000 clones, 65% to 85% found once. Germline CDR1 is SNHLY and CDR2 is FYNNEI. The CDR3 consists of 14 residues. Unmatched junction bases numbered 4, after V lost 9 bases and J lost 0 bases. The receptor was derived from a woman aged 25-40 years in good health and CMV-seronegative. The source material was PBMCs. The chain employs TRBV2 and TRBJ1-5, with 8 bases lining up with TRBD1. As DNA, the CDR3 is TGTGCCAGTAGGACAGGGAATAGCAATCAGCCCCAGCATTTT. As protein: CASRTGNSNQPQHF. The full variable domain, with the rest looked up from reference TRBV2 and TRBJ1-5, is EPEVTQTPSHQVTQMGQEVILRCVPISNHLYFYWYRQILGQKVEFLVSFYNNEISEKSEIFDDQFSVERPDGSNFTLKIRSTKLEDSAMYFCASRTGNSNQPQHFGDGTRLSIL.